Sequencing of this TCR beta chain was carried out in a study of T-cell memory formation after mild COVID-19 (dated by TCRdb to the early 2020s). Regarding the study in general: TCR sequence clusters from the two donors were largely donor specific. Two young, previously healthy adult volunteers made up the cohort, one male and one female. In a couple of donors, T-cell clones that expanded and contracted after mild COVID-19 were followed by sequencing TCRalpha and TCRbeta repertoires longitudinally.

Ficoll-Paque density gradient centrifugation was the method used to isolate PBMCs. This clonotype occurred a few times. The clone's antigen remains unknown. Nothing much larger sits one base from this clone, and base qualities are not available. The full study reports these points: Whether the second-wave clones peaking on day 37 were SARS-CoV-2 specific was not confirmed. Clones that contracted from day 15 to 85 showed balanced CD4/CD8 phenotypes, whereas a second wave of clones that expanded from day 15 to 37 leaned towards CD4+. Only a couple of mild cases were covered by the study, and larger cohorts that include severe cases with pre-infection samples were considered necessary. Contracting CD4+ clones were found mainly in CM and EM memory subsets, while CD8+ clones were enriched in EMRA. Some responding clones were detected in pre-infection memory, suggesting pre-existing cross-reactive memory T cells joined the SARS-CoV-2 response.

Sequencing relied on an Illumina NovaSeq 6000. Using 5'RACE with constant-segment primers, TCRalpha and TCRbeta cDNA libraries were constructed, with sample barcodes and unique molecular identifiers added in the process. RNA was extracted from every sample with Trizol reagent. Libraries were amplified in two PCR steps, with a second sample barcode and Illumina TruSeq adapters added in the second step. Libraries were sequenced on an Illumina NovaSeq with 2 x 150 bp paired-end reads. From the authors' description of their analysis: The reads were demultiplexed and collapsed into UMI-guided consensus sequences using migec v1.2.7. With mixcr v2.1.11, UMI consensuses were aligned to TRA and TRB V and J templates and assembled into clonotypes. Expanded or contracted clonotypes were those called significant by both edgeR and NoisET, with noise models trained on biological replicates. edgeR calls used a false discovery rate-adjusted p below 0.01 and a log2 fold-change threshold of 1. As an exploratory analysis of dynamics, max-normalized trajectories of the 1000 most abundant clonotypes were examined by PCA with hierarchical clustering. Each responding clone was given a CD4 or CD8 phenotype based on the CD4+ and CD8+ repertoires, which had been sequenced separately. The public sequencing data were trimmed at Q25 with fastp and processed into clonotypes with MiXCR by TCRdb, which kept only in-frame beta chains. Duplicate CDR3 protein sequences are folded into a single record with the most common DNA and genes. TCRdb's processing, not the study's, gives the V and J calls here. The sample table holds 450,000 or so distinct CDR3 sequences, of which around 27% were seen once. Of the sample, about an eighth is held by the ten largest clones.

As encoded in the germline V gene, CDR1 is SGHTA while CDR2 is FQGNSA. V drops 1 base and J drops 1 base, leaving 7 bases in between. The CDR3 contains 14 residues, cysteine and phenylalanine counted. Of all the DNA, just the CDR3 is kept, 42 bases in frame from base 1. The material sequenced was PBMCs or a T cell subset sorted from them (not recorded which). The chain links TRBV7-2 with TRBJ1-1; too little of a D gene remains to name it. The receptor was isolated from an adult woman who had mild COVID-19 (a few samples of this study predate the infection). The sample titles of this study are shuffled in the database, so cell type and time point are left out; the donor was told from shared clones. The nucleotide sequence reads TGTGCCAGCAGCTTAGGACAAGAGAACACTGAAGCTTTCTTT. Translated, it gives CASSLGQENTEAFF.